This T cell receptor (beta chain) stems from a study of T cells in Graves' hyperthyroidism and ophthalmopathy. Study observations and caveats: In the analysis, a 13 V-J model separated ophthalmopathy from stable hyperthyroidism.

Researchers took RNA transcripts and amplified the TCR beta CDR3 regions from them. The TCR CDR3 first-round RT-PCR relied on the HTBI primer set. TCRdb reprocessed the multiplex PCR reads with MiXCR, giving one entry per CDR3 protein. The data hold 300,000 to 450,000 distinct CDR3 sequences, with 15% to 20% observed a single time. Germline lookup yields CDR1 SGHAT and CDR2 FQNNGV. The CDR3 covers 14 residues. V lost 6 bases, J lost 6 bases, and 17 bases lay in between. As for this clonotype: Its antigen is unidentified.

The sequencing sample was made of blood. The receptor was isolated from a woman between 35 and 50 years old with Graves' ophthalmopathy. This sequence joins TRBV11-2 and TRBJ1-2; TRBD1 might be the D (6 bases). The CDR3 protein is CASSLYRESDGYTF. The CDR3 nucleotides are TGTGCCAGCAGTTTGTACAGGGAAAGTGATGGCTACACCTTC.